This section outlines one TCR beta chain sequence together with its context. This record comes from a study of blood T cell repertoires in COVID-19. Study in general: The study drew acute and convalescent COVID-19 samples from the United States, Italy and Spain. PBMCs, B-cell-depleted T cells, or T cells were the source of the cDNA or gDNA that made up the material.

The V segment lost 3 bases and the J segment 3 bases; nucleotides outside the gene matches: 3. The CDR3 consists of 15 residues. CDR1 is SGHVS, CDR2 FQNEAQ, per germline. In the study's own analysis: It was from reference gene primer amplification that nucleated cell counts were estimated. Here immunoSEQ multiplex PCR was the method, and the copy in TCRdb shows in-frame clones only, minus some. That table furnishes V, J and clone size, whereas the DNA furnished D and trimming. The table lists about 100,000 clones, roughly 92% of them singletons. The sample comprised peripheral blood. The sequence derives from a man aged 65 to 85 with acute or convalescent COVID-19. V and J are TRBV7-8 and TRBJ2-1; 9 positions match TRBD2. The CDR3, as DNA: TGTGCCAGCAGCTTGACTAGCGGACTCTACAATGAGCAGTTCTTC. This gives the protein CASSLTSGLYNEQFF.